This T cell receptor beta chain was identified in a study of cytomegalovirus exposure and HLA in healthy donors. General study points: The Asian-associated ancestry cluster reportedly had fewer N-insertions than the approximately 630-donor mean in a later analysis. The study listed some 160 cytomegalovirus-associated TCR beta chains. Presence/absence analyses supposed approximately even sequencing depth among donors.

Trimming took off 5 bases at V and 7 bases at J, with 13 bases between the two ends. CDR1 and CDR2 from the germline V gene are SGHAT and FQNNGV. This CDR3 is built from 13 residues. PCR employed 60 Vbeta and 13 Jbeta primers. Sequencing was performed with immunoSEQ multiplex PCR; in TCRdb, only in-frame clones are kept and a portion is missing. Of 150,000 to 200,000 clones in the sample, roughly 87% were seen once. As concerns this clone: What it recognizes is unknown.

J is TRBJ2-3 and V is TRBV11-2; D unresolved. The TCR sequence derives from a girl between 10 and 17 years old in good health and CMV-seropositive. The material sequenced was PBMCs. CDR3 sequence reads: CASSPPPDNTQYF. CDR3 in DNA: TGTGCCAGCAGCCCTCCCCCTGACAATACGCAGTATTTT.